The rows below give T cell receptor beta chains drawn from one sample of a study of identical twins' blood T cells. TCRdb called the 5' RACE reads again in MiXCR, with one record for every CDR3 protein. The sample lists about 370,000 distinct CDR3 sequences; roughly 30% were seen once. Sequenced: PBMCs. The receptors derive from a woman aged 18 to 49 in good health. Both conserved end residues are part of each CDR3. Each record gives: V gene, J gene, clone size, D gene, CDR3 DNA, CDR3 protein. A D gene is named only where the DNA matches it firmly. Some rows have no size entry. The others give once, few or many, or a class for an expanded clone.

V gene: TRBV20-1
J gene: TRBJ1-2
clone size: many
D gene: .
CDR3 DNA: TGCAGTGCTAGTAGGCAGCACTATGGCTACACCTTC
CDR3 protein: CSASRQHYGYTF

V gene: TRBV12-3/TRBV12-4
J gene: TRBJ2-6
clone size: .
D gene: .
CDR3 DNA: TGTGCCACCCTGGACTACTTCTCTGGATCCACGCGATTGATTGACTCTGGGGCCAACGTCCTGACTTTC
CDR3 protein: CATLDYFSGSTRLIDSGANVLTF

V gene: TRBV6-5
J gene: TRBJ1-1
clone size: .
D gene: .
CDR3 DNA: TGTGCCAGCAGTTACTCGGGGGGCTCGGAAGCTTTCTTT
CDR3 protein: CASSYSGGSEAFF

V gene: TRBV27
J gene: TRBJ1-4
clone size: few
D gene: .
CDR3 DNA: TGTGCCAGCAGTTCCGGGCTCGGGGTGAGGGTGAATGAAAAACTGTTTTTT
CDR3 protein: CASSSGLGVRVNEKLFF

V gene: TRBV29-1
J gene: TRBJ1-6
clone size: .
D gene: TRBD1
CDR3 DNA: TGCAGCGCACGGGACAGGGAATTGGGATCACCCCTCCACTTT
CDR3 protein: CSARDRELGSPLHF

V gene: TRBV7-2
J gene: TRBJ2-7
clone size: .
D gene: TRBD2
CDR3 DNA: TGTGCCAGCAGTACAGCTAGCGGGATCTACGAGCAGTACTTC
CDR3 protein: CASSTASGIYEQYF

V gene: TRBV28
J gene: TRBJ2-1
clone size: many
D gene: .
CDR3 DNA: TGTGCCAGCAGTTCGGACGCTTCATCTGATGTCTTC
CDR3 protein: CASSSDASSDVF

V gene: TRBV7-2
J gene: TRBJ1-4
clone size: .
D gene: TRBD1
CDR3 DNA: TGTGCCAGCAGCCCGGGACAGGGTGGAAAACTGTTTTTT
CDR3 protein: CASSPGQGGKLFF

V gene: TRBV7-2
J gene: TRBJ1-1
clone size: few
D gene: .
CDR3 DNA: TGTGCCAGCAGCGATACACCGACAGGCCGGGCGAGGACTGAAGCTTTCTTT
CDR3 protein: CASSDTPTGRARTEAFF

V gene: TRBV20-1
J gene: TRBJ1-4
clone size: few
D gene: .
CDR3 DNA: TGCAGTGCTAGTGCAGTTTTTAATGAAAAACTGTTTTTT
CDR3 protein: CSASAVFNEKLFF